The 18 T cell receptor beta chains listed next were all sequenced from one sample in a study of blood T cell repertoires in COVID-19. Using immunoSEQ multiplex PCR, the repertoire was profiled, and TCRdb retains in-frame clones only, with some absent. Among 150,000 to 200,000 clones, approximately 92% were seen once, and the ten largest hold roughly 4.4%. The material sequenced was peripheral blood. The receptors come from a woman aged 50 to 65 with acute or convalescent COVID-19.

The chain recombines TRBV29-1 with TRBJ2-3; 8 nucleotides agree with TRBD2. The CDR3 consists of 13 residues. Germline loops: CDR1 SQVTM, CDR2 ANQGSEA. The V gene end was trimmed by 2 bases and the J gene end by 4 bases; junction bases not matched to a gene: 2. CDR3: CSVERAGADTQYF. In DNA, the CDR3 is TGCAGCGTTGAACGAGCGGGAGCAGATACGCAGTATTTT.

The J gene is TRBJ2-2, the V gene TRBV4-3; no reliable D call. Trimming cost V 8 bases and J 5 bases, with 21 bases left between them. The CDR3 spans 16 residues. Germline V gives CDR1 LGHNA, CDR2 YSLEER. The CDR3 bases are TGCGCCAGCTCAGCCAGTCGTCCAGACAATACCGGGGAGCTGTTTTTT. Protein sequence: CASSASRPDNTGELFF.

The chain combines TRBV5-5 with TRBJ1-1; TRBD1 might be the D (5 bases). Trimming shortened V by 3 bases and J by 0 bases, and 12 bases separated the two germline ends. Germline V gene lookup returns CDR1 SGHKS and CDR2 YYEKEE (reference sequence). The CDR3 is 15 residues long. The CDR3 reads CASSSDRMLNTEAFF. CDR3 coding DNA: TGTGCCAGCAGCTCCGACAGAATGCTGAACACTGAAGCTTTCTTT.

The chain employs TRBV5-1 and TRBJ1-4; the match to TRBD1 covers 7 bases. Looked up from germline, CDR1 is SGHRS and CDR2 is YFSETQ. With 2 bases clipped from V and 7 bases from J, the junction kept 2 bases outside the gene matches. CDR3 length: 13 amino acids. CDR3 sequence: CASSLQGSEKLFF. For the CDR3, the DNA is TGCGCCAGCAGCTTACAGGGGAGTGAAAAACTGTTTTTT.

This chain joins TRBV27 and TRBJ1-6; 8 bases are shared with TRBD1. The CDR3 loop spans 18 amino acids. Germline V gives CDR1 MNHEY, CDR2 SMNVEV (reference sequence). Losses at the gene ends were 1 base for V and 0 bases for J; bases not matched to a gene: 5. CDR3 loop: CASSLYGTGGSYNSPLHF. As DNA, the CDR3 is TGTGCCAGCAGTTTATATGGAACAGGGGGCTCCTATAATTCACCCCTCCACTTT.

The V call is TRBV7-2, the J call TRBJ2-3; 8 bases are a match to TRBD2. CDR3 length equals 15 residues. Trimming at V came to 7 bases and at J to 8 bases, leaving 14 bases not matched to a gene. CDR1 is SGHTA, CDR2 FQGNSA, per germline. CDR3 in DNA: TGTGCCAGCACCCTTGGAGGGCGGGGGGTCGGTACGCAGTATTTT. Protein: CASTLGGRGVGTQYF.

The chain recombines TRBV7-9 with TRBJ2-7; tentatively, D is TRBD2 (5 bases). Germline V gene lookup returns CDR1 SEHNR and CDR2 FQNEAQ (reference sequence). With 0 bases removed from V and 12 bases from J, the gap between germline ends came to 12 bases. The CDR3 contains 12 residues. CDR3 nucleotide sequence: TGTGCCAGCAGCTTAGCCCGGGGTCTGTGGTACTTC. Translated, it gives CASSLARGLWYF.

This clone was observed a single time. The chain recombines TRBV7-2 with TRBJ2-2, with D unresolved. Germline V gene data show CDR1 as SGHTA and CDR2 as FQGNSA. The V end lost 2 bases, the J end lost 8 bases, and 6 bases lay between the germline ends. The CDR3 loop spans 12 amino acids. The CDR3 nucleotides read TGTGCCAGCAGCTTAAAGCTGGGGGAGCTGTTTTTT. Amino acids: CASSLKLGELFF.

J is TRBJ2-7 and V is TRBV20-1; possibly TRBD2 for D (5 bases). The germline V and J ends were trimmed by 6 bases and 6 bases, with 12 bases remaining between them. The V gene's germline CDR1 is DFQATT and CDR2 SNEGSKA (reference sequence). CDR3 size: 11 residues. The DNA for the CDR3 is TGCAGTGCAACTAGTCCGGGCGAGCAGTACTTC. Encoded protein: CSATSPGEQYF.

This chain links TRBV5-1 with TRBJ1-2; D is undetermined. Trimming stripped 0 bases from V and 3 bases from J, with 6 bases between. CDR1 SGHRS and CDR2 YFSETQ come from the germline V gene. The CDR3 length is 13 residues. The CDR3 loop reads CASSLGGDYGYTF. The CDR3 DNA is TGCGCCAGCAGCTTGGGAGGTGACTATGGCTACACCTTC.

CDR3 DNA: TGTGCCAGCTCACTGACACATAGCACAGATACGCAGTATTTT. Residues: CASSLTHSTDTQYF. V is TRBV18 and J is TRBJ2-3; D is unclear. The ends were cut back, 4 bases at V and 0 bases at J, with 8 bases in the middle. CDR3 size: 14 residues. The germline gives CDR1 KGHSH, CDR2 LQKENI.

This clone was seen only once. The J gene is TRBJ1-1, the V gene TRBV30; D is ambiguous. The CDR3 totals 14 residues. The germline gives CDR1 GTSNPN, CDR2 SVGIG (reference sequence). V lost 2 bases and J lost 5, with 15 bases in between. The CDR3 region has the DNA TGTGCCTGGAGTTCGAACTACGGGATTACTGAAGCTTTCTTT. This sequence encodes CAWSSNYGITEAFF.

This rearrangement joins TRBV30 to TRBJ1-6; D may be TRBD1 (5 bases). There are 13 residues in the CDR3. CDR1 GTSNPN and CDR2 SVGIG come from the germline V gene (reference sequence). The germline V and J ends were trimmed by 0 bases and 7 bases, with 7 bases remaining between them. The chain's CDR3 is CAWSVRGNSPLHF. The CDR3, as DNA: TGTGCCTGGAGTGTAAGGGGAAATTCACCCCTCCACTTT.

CDR3 sequence: CASSKDRQGIGEQFF. In DNA form, the CDR3 reads TGTGCCAGCAGCAAAGACCGACAGGGTATAGGTGAGCAGTTCTTC. The V call is TRBV7-3, the J call TRBJ2-1, with 7 bases matching TRBD1. The CDR3 loop spans 15 amino acids. Germline lookup yields CDR1 SGHTA and CDR2 FQGTGA. V gave up 5 bases and J gave up 9 bases; unmatched junction bases: 13.

This rearrangement joins TRBV5-1 to TRBJ1-1; D not certain. Trimming took 6 bases from V and 7 from J, leaving 22 bases between them. The CDR3 sequence is 15 residues long. Germline V CDR1 and CDR2: SGHRS, YFSETQ. The CDR3 coding sequence is TGCGCCAGCACCCAGAGTGGAGGGTACGATAGTGAAGCTTTCTTT. Translation gives CASTQSGGYDSEAFF.

Details on this clone: An end of the junction differs from the germline gene, which may be a read error. This rearrangement joins TRBV19 to TRBJ2-7; TRBD2 aligns across 14 bases. CDR3 length: 14 residues. Germline-derived CDR1 and CDR2 are LNHDA and SQIVND (reference sequence). CDR3 coding DNA: TGTGCCAGTAGTATGGGACTAGCGGGGGACCCTACCCACTTC. It translates to CASSMGLAGDPTHF.

This clone was recorded once. The chain carries TRBV24-1 and TRBJ1-1; 10 bases fit TRBD1. V shed 1 base, J shed 4 bases, and the junction held 2 bases outside the gene matches. This CDR3 contains 15 residues. Per germline, CDR1 KGHDR and CDR2 SFDVKD. The CDR3, as DNA: TGTGCCACCAGTGATTTCGACAGGGGGCCCACTGAAGCTTTCTTT. Its protein product is CATSDFDRGPTEAFF.

The J gene is TRBJ2-1, the V gene TRBV30, with 10 bases identical to TRBD2. This CDR3 has 15 amino acids. Germline assignment: CDR1 GTSNPN and CDR2 SVGIG (reference sequence). J lost 10 bases, V lost 3 bases, and 12 bases had no gene match. The DNA of the CDR3 is TGTGCCTGGAGGGGACTAGCGCCAGCGAGGATCGAGCAGTTCTTC. Protein sequence: CAWRGLAPARIEQFF.